This T cell receptor beta chain was sequenced for a study of response to subunit inactivated influenza vaccine. Study-level findings and limits: Authors suggested few new T cells are recruited by each seasonal influenza vaccination.

V shed 11 bases and J shed 3 bases, with 12 bases lying between them. CDR1 and CDR2 (germline): MNHEY, SMNVEV (reference sequence). CDR3 size: 12 residues. TCRdb reprocessed the RT-PCR reads via MiXCR and lists one record per CDR3 protein. The sample lists hundreds of thousands of distinct CDR3 sequences, roughly 15% occurring once. The sample holds a few counts of this clonotype. As yet, its antigen is unknown. This sequence originates from a man aged 50-60 years who received an inactivated influenza vaccine. The material was PBMCs from blood, obtained roughly 15 days before vaccination. V gene TRBV27 combines with J gene TRBJ2-3, with TRBD1 as a possible D gene (5 bases). DNA for the CDR3: TGTGCCGTACAGGATTTGACAGATACGCAGTATTTT. As protein: CAVQDLTDTQYF.